These 5 T cell receptor beta chains were all obtained from the same sample, sequenced in a study of patients and donors after allogeneic stem cell transplantation. MiXCR, applied by TCRdb to the RT-PCR reads, yields one record per CDR3 protein. The sample yields hundreds of thousands of distinct CDR3 sequences, 15% to 20% seen once. The sequencing sample was made of blood, either unsorted or a sorted T cell fraction (not recorded which). The receptors come from a human donor who was either an allogeneic HSCT recipient or a stem cell or donor lymphocyte infusion donor (not recorded which). It is not recorded whose cells these are; they may come from a transplant donor.

The chain joins TRBV25-1 to TRBJ2-7; D is ambiguous. CDR3 length equals 13 residues. With 0 bases removed from V and 4 bases from J, the gap between germline ends came to 7 bases. Per the germline V gene, CDR1 is MGHDK and CDR2 is SYGVNS. DNA of the CDR3: TGTGCCAGCAGTGAATATGTGAGTTACGAGCAGTACTTC. This codes for CASSEYVSYEQYF.

At least ten counts were recorded for this clonotype. V is TRBV7-9 and J is TRBJ1-1; no clear D gene. Trimming left V 7 bases short and J 4 bases short, with 10 bases between. Germline lookup yields CDR1 SEHNR and CDR2 FQNEAQ (reference sequence). This CDR3 has 12 amino acids. The CDR3 region is CASTLVGTEAFF. In DNA, the CDR3 is TGTGCCAGCACCTTGGTTGGCACTGAAGCTTTCTTT.

The chain links TRBV5-1 to TRBJ2-7, with unresolved D. Looked up from germline, CDR1 is SGHRS and CDR2 is YFSETQ. This CDR3 spans 9 amino acids. Trimming left V 5 bases short and J 7 bases short, with 4 bases between. The DNA of the CDR3 is TGCGCCAGCAGTCCTGAGCAGTACTTC. It is translated as CASSPEQYF.

This clonotype showed up many times. The rearrangement uses TRBV12-3 or TRBV12-4 and TRBJ1-5; 10 nucleotides line up with TRBD1. The CDR3 consists of 18 residues. V shed 5 bases and J 0 bases; nucleotides not matched to a gene: 10. The CDR3 region is CASSGDRGRGYSNQPQHF. CDR3 in DNA: TGTGCCAGCAGTGGCGACAGGGGGCGAGGTTATAGCAATCAGCCCCAGCATTTT.

The J gene is TRBJ1-5, the V gene TRBV4-2; 8 positions match TRBD1. Germline lookup yields CDR1 LGHNA and CDR2 YNFKEQ. Losses at the gene ends were 3 bases for V and 5 bases for J; bases not matched to a gene: 6. The CDR3 is 15 amino acids. The CDR3 sequence is CASSQGTGGDQPQHF. CDR3 DNA sequence: TGTGCCAGCAGCCAGGGGACAGGAGGGGATCAGCCCCAGCATTTT.